The clone carrying this T cell receptor beta chain has at least ten counts. These data originate in a study of T cells in Graves' hyperthyroidism and ophthalmopathy. The study excluded patients with uncontrolled infection, other autoimmune disease, pregnancy or lactation. Authors of the study amplified TCR beta CDR3 regions from RNA transcripts. With the HTBI primer set, the TCR CDR3 went through a first round of RT-PCR. TCRdb recomputed calls from the multiplex PCR reads with MiXCR, one row per CDR3 protein. The table lists approximately 610,000 distinct CDR3 sequences, approximately 14% of them singletons, with around 4.1% in the top ten. The length of the CDR3 is 14 residues. With V trimmed by 5 bases and J by 5 bases, 5 bases remained unmatched. Germline CDR1 is SGHTA and CDR2 is FQGTGA.

V is TRBV7-3 and J is TRBJ2-5, with TRBD1 identical over 10 bases. This clonotype originated in a woman aged 40-49 years with Graves' ophthalmopathy. Sequenced: blood. This chain's CDR3 is CASSRDRGDETQYF. CDR3 DNA sequence: TGTGCCAGCAGCCGGGACAGGGGTGATGAGACCCAGTACTTC.